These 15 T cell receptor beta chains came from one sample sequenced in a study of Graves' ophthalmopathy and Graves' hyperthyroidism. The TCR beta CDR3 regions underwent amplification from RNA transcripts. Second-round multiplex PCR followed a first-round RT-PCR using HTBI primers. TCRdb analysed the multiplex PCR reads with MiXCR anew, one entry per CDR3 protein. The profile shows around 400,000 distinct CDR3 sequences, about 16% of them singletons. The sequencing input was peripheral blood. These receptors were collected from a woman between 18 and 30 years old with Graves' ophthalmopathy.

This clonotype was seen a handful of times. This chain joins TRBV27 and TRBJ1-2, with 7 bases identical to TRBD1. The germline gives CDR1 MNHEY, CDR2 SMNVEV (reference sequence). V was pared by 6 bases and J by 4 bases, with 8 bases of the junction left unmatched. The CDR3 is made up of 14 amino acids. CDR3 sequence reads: CASSSQGYGYGYTF. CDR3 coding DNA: TGTGCCAGCAGCTCACAGGGGTATGGCTATGGCTACACCTTC.

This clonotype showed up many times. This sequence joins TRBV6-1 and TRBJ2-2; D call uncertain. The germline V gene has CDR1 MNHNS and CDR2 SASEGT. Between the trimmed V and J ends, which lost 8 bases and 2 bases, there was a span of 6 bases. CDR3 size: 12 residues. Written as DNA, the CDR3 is TGTGCCAGCGTCGGTAACACCGGGGAGCTGTTTTTT. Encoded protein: CASVGNTGELFF.

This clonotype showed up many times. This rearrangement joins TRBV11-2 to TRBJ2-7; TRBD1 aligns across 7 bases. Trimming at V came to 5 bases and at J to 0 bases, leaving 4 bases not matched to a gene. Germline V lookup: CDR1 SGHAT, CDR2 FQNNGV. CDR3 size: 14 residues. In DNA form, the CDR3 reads TGTGCCAGCAGCATCACAGGGGACTCCTACGAGCAGTACTTC. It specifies CASSITGDSYEQYF.

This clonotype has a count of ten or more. CDR3 bases: TGCAGCGTTGAAGAACAGGGAGGGAGCTACGAGCAGTACTTC. Protein product: CSVEEQGGSYEQYF. V and J are TRBV29-1 and TRBJ2-7; a weak D match, TRBD2 (7 bases). Trimming pared 0 bases from V and 3 bases from J, leaving 12 bases between. The germline V gene encodes CDR1 SQVTM and CDR2 ANQGSEA. The CDR3 runs to 14 residues.

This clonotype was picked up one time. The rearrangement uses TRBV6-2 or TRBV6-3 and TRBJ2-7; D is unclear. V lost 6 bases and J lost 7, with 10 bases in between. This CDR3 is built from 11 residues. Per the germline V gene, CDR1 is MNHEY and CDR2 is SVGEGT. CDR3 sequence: CASSQAHEQYF. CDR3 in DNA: TGTGCCAGCAGCCAAGCGCATGAGCAGTACTTC.

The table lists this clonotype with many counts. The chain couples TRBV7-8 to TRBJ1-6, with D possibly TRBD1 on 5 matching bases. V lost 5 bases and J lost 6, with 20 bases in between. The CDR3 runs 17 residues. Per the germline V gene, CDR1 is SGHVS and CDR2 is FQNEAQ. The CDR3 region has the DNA TGTGCCAGCAGCGTCTATGGGGCCAGCGGCACTAATTCACCCCTCCACTTT. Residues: CASSVYGASGTNSPLHF.

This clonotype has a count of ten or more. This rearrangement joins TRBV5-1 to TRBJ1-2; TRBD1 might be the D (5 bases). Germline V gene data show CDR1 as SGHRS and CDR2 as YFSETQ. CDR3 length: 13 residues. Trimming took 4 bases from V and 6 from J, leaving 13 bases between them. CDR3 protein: CASSQGSVHGYTF. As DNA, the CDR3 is TGCGCCAGCAGCCAGGGTTCCGTCCATGGCTACACCTTC.

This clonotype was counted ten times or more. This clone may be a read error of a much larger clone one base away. This chain's CDR3 is CAASSTGTANTEAFF. The CDR3 DNA follows: TGTGCCGCCAGCTCAACCGGGACGGCGAACACTGAAGCTTTCTTT. The V gene is TRBV24-1, the J gene TRBJ1-1, with D perhaps TRBD1 (5 bases). The length of the CDR3 is 15 residues. Germline loops: CDR1 KGHDR, CDR2 SFDVKD.

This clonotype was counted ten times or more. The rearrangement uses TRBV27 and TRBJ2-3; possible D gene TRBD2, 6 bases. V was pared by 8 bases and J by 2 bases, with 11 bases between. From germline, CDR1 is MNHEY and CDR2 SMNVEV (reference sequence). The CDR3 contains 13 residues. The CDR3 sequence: CASSRGSTDTQYF. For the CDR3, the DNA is TGTGCCAGCTCTCGGGGGTCCACAGATACGCAGTATTTT.

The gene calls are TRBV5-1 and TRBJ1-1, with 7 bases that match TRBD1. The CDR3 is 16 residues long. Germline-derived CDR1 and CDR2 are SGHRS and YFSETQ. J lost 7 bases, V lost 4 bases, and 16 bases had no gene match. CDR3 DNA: TGCGCCAGCAGCCGCCAGGGGGATGGTATCGAGGGTGAAGCTTTCTTT. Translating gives CASSRQGDGIEGEAFF.

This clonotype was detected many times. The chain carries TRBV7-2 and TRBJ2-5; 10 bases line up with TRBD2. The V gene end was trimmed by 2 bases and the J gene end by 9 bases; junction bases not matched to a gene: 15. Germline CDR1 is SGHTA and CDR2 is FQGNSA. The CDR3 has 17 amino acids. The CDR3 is CASSLLSGGAAYSPQYF. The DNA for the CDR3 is TGTGCCAGCAGCTTATTGAGCGGGGGGGCTGCATATTCTCCCCAGTACTTC.

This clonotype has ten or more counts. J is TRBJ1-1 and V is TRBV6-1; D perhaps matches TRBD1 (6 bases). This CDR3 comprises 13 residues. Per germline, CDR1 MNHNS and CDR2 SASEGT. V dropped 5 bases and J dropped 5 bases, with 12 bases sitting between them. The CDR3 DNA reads TGTGCCAGCAGTATAACAGGGCGGACTGAAGCTTTCTTT. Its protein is CASSITGRTEAFF.

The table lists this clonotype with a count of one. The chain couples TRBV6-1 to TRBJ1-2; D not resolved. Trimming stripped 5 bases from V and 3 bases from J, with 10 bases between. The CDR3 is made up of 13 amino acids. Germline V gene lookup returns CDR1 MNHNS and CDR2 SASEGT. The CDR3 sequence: CASSQGFHYGYTF. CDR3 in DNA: TGTGCCAGCAGTCAAGGGTTCCACTATGGCTACACCTTC.

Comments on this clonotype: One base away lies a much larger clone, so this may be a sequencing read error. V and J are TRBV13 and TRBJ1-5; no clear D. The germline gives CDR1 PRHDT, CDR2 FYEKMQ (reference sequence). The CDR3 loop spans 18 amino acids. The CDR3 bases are TGTGCCGGCAGCTTACGCCGATTAGGTGGATTAAGCAATCAGCCCCAGCATTTT. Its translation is CAGSLRRLGGLSNQPQHF.

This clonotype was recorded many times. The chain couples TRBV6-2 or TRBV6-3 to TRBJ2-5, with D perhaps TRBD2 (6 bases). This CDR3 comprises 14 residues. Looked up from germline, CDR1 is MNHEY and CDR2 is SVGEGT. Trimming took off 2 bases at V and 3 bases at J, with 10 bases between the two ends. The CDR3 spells CASSYTGRKETQYF. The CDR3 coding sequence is TGTGCCAGCAGTTACACCGGGAGAAAAGAGACCCAGTACTTC.